This TCR beta chain was identified during a study of T-cell memory formation after mild COVID-19. Overall study results and limits: CD4+ contracting clones were mainly CM and EM; CD8+ ones, EMRA.

TCRdb itself ran the 5' RACE reads through MiXCR, one entry per CDR3 protein. The sample holds fewer than 700,000 distinct CDR3 sequences, about a sixth seen once. J was trimmed by 5 bases and V by 1 base; bases with no gene match: 3. This CDR3 spans 15 amino acids. A remark on this clonotype: Its antigen remains unknown.

This TCR was recovered from an adult woman who had mild COVID-19 (a few samples of this study predate the infection). Cell type and time point are not known. The material sequenced was PBMCs or a T cell subset sorted from them (not recorded which). V and J are TRBV12-3 or TRBV12-4 and TRBJ2-2, with 8 bases aligning to TRBD1. CDR3 nucleotides: TGTGCCAGCAGTTTAGAACAGGGGGGAACCGGGGAGCTGTTTTTT. Protein sequence: CASSLEQGGTGELFF.